These 25 T cell receptor beta chains share one sample of origin, sequenced in a study of vaccination and CD4 T cells after COVID-19. TCRdb reprocessed the PCR reads via MiXCR and lists one record per CDR3 protein. Of under 30,000 distinct CDR3 sequences listed, more than 40% are singletons. The sample's time point: late sampling 161 to 241 days after vaccination in a few convalescent patients. The source was CD4+ T cells from blood, collected about 7 months after SARS-CoV-2 vaccination. The source of these receptors is a human donor who had recovered from COVID-19.

There are a few counts of this clonotype. This sequence joins TRBV20-1 and TRBJ1-1, with D tentatively TRBD1 (6 bases). Trimming pared 6 bases from V and 4 bases from J, leaving 12 bases between. There are 12 residues in the CDR3. Germline CDR1 is DFQATT and CDR2 is SNEGSKA (reference sequence). The CDR3 DNA reads as TGCAGTGCAAAACAGGGAGCCACTGAAGCTTTCTTT. Translation gives CSAKQGATEAFF.

The chain has TRBV18 and TRBJ2-7, with 8 bases aligning to TRBD2. This CDR3 contains 15 residues. Germline-derived CDR1 and CDR2 are KGHSH and LQKENI. V lost 2 bases to trimming and J lost 4 bases; unmatched junction nucleotides: 7. The CDR3 protein is CASSPVREGRYEQYF. The CDR3 coding sequence is TGTGCCAGCTCACCAGTCCGGGAGGGTAGGTACGAGCAGTACTTC.

This clonotype appeared once. This chain joins TRBV10-3 and TRBJ2-7; 10 nucleotides align to TRBD1. Germline CDR1 is ENHRY and CDR2 is SYGVKD. With 10 bases clipped from V and 3 bases from J, the junction kept 9 bases outside the gene matches. The CDR3 loop spans 14 amino acids. CDR3 nucleotide sequence: TGTGCCACGTTGCCGGGACAGGGGAGCTACGAGCAGTACTTC. Protein: CATLPGQGSYEQYF.

This clonotype has a handful of counts. The V gene is TRBV20-1, the J gene TRBJ2-1; D might be TRBD2 (5 bases). The CDR3 loop spans 14 amino acids. The V end lost 6 bases, the J end lost 9 bases, and 21 bases lay between the germline ends. CDR1 is DFQATT and CDR2 is SNEGSKA in the germline V gene (reference sequence). The CDR3 spells CSALGLLGLGEQFF. CDR3 nucleotide sequence: TGCAGTGCCCTCGGACTCCTGGGATTAGGTGAGCAGTTCTTC.

A few counts support this clonotype. The chain uses TRBV6-5 and TRBJ1-5, with D uncertain. Germline loops: CDR1 MNHEY, CDR2 SVGAGI. The CDR3 extends over 14 amino acids. Trimming cost V 0 bases and J 2 bases, with 5 bases left between them. The CDR3 reads CASSYSSGNQPQHF. DNA for the CDR3: TGTGCCAGCAGTTACTCATCAGGCAATCAGCCCCAGCATTTT.

The chain joins TRBV29-1 to TRBJ1-2; D is unresolved. Trimming stripped 3 bases from V and 1 base from J, with 12 bases between. This CDR3 comprises 14 residues. Germline V gene sequence: CDR1 SQVTM, CDR2 ANQGSEA. The CDR3 DNA sequence: TGCAGCGTTGACGTTGAGAACAGTAACTATGGCTACACCTTC. It yields the protein CSVDVENSNYGYTF.

The V and J genes are TRBV20-1 and TRBJ2-5, with 8 positions matching TRBD2. The V gene end was trimmed by 1 base and the J gene end by 5 bases; junction bases not matched to a gene: 18. Germline V CDR1 and CDR2: DFQATT, SNEGSKA (reference sequence). CDR3 length: 18 amino acids. The CDR3 nucleotides read TGCAGTGCTAGAGGTATTGCCCCGGGACTAGTGGTTCCGGAGACCCAGTACTTC. Amino acid sequence: CSARGIAPGLVVPETQYF.

This clonotype was picked up a small number of times. V and J are TRBV15 and TRBJ2-3; the D gene is possibly TRBD1 (6 bases). The CDR3 consists of 15 residues. Trimming removed 0 bases from V and 3 bases from J, with 10 bases in between. From germline, CDR1 is LNHNV and CDR2 YYDKDF (reference sequence). The CDR3 region is CATSREYRETDTQYF. CDR3 in DNA: TGTGCCACCAGCAGAGAATACAGGGAAACAGATACGCAGTATTTT.

The rearrangement uses TRBV7-9 and TRBJ1-1; unclear D gene. Germline CDR1 is SEHNR and CDR2 is FQNEAQ (reference sequence). V was pared by 1 base and J by 10 bases, with 13 bases between. CDR3 length: 13 amino acids. For the CDR3, the DNA is TGTGCCAGCAGCTTAGGGACCGAGAGAAGAGCTTTCTTT. It specifies CASSLGTERRAFF.

This clonotype is labeled medium-sized. The rearrangement joins TRBV28 to TRBJ1-5; D possibly corresponds to TRBD1 (5 bases). Trimming took 0 bases from V and 0 from J, leaving 6 bases between them. Germline V lookup: CDR1 MDHEN, CDR2 SYDVKM. This CDR3 has 15 amino acids. CDR3 bases: TGTGCCAGCAGTTTATGGGGGGATAGCAATCAGCCCCAGCATTTT. Protein product: CASSLWGDSNQPQHF.

The chain has TRBV7-9 and TRBJ2-1; D may be TRBD2 (5 bases). The CDR3 runs 15 residues. Deletions cut 1 base from V and 0 bases from J, with 7 bases between. Germline-derived CDR1 and CDR2 are SEHNR and FQNEAQ (reference sequence). The CDR3 spells CASSLGSVSYNEQFF. The CDR3 DNA is TGTGCCAGCAGCTTAGGTAGCGTCTCCTACAATGAGCAGTTCTTC.

The chain recombines TRBV12-2 with TRBJ2-3. TRBV12-2 is listed as a pseudogene. CDR3 length equals 10 residues. The CDR3 sequence is CASQTDTQYF. CDR3 in DNA: TGTGCAAGTCAAACAGATACGCAGTATTTT.

The genes are TRBV6-1 and TRBJ2-1; 7 bases map to TRBD2. This CDR3 has 14 amino acids. Germline V gene sequence: CDR1 MNHNS, CDR2 SASEGT. The J segment lost 4 bases and the V segment lost 0 bases, leaving 0 bases of the junction unmatched. The DNA of the CDR3 is TGTGCCAGCAGTGAAGCGGGAGGGTACAATGAGCAGTTCTTC. It translates to CASSEAGGYNEQFF.

The chain links TRBV29-1 to TRBJ1-1; D is unclear. The CDR3 covers 15 residues. V was trimmed by 4 bases and J by 10 bases, leaving 25 bases between them. The germline V gene has CDR1 SQVTM and CDR2 ANQGSEA. Here the CDR3 reads CSVGYNWGGQSGAFF. In DNA, the CDR3 is TGCAGCGTTGGTTATAACTGGGGAGGGCAGTCTGGAGCTTTCTTT.

CDR3 residues: CSVDGARYNEQFF. The CDR3 bases are TGCAGCGTTGATGGGGCACGATACAATGAGCAGTTCTTC. This chain connects TRBV29-1 to TRBJ2-1; tentatively, D is TRBD1 (5 bases). V lost 3 bases and J 4 bases, leaving 10 bases between the germline ends. The CDR3 is 13 residues long. Germline V CDR1 and CDR2: SQVTM, ANQGSEA.

The CDR3 sequence is CSAGMGGREETQYF. The DNA for the CDR3 is TGCAGTGCTGGAATGGGCGGGAGGGAAGAGACCCAGTACTTC. The genes are TRBV20-1 and TRBJ2-5; TRBD2 agrees at 9 bases. J lost 3 bases, V lost 5 bases, and 7 bases had no gene match. Looked up from germline, CDR1 is DFQATT and CDR2 is SNEGSKA (reference sequence). This CDR3 has 14 residues.

With respect to this clonotype: A read error may account for a junction end that differs from germline. The chain is built from TRBV2 and TRBJ2-7; no reliable D call. The germline V gene encodes CDR1 SNHLY and CDR2 FYNNEI. The CDR3 totals 14 residues. This CDR3 is CASSEEGPATEQYF. For the CDR3, the DNA is TGTGCCAGCAGCGAAGAAGGGCCCGCCACCGAGCAGTACTTC.

The CDR3 spells CASSLEAGTTSTDTQYF. The CDR3 coding sequence is TGTGCCAGCAGCTTAGAGGCCGGGACAACAAGCACAGATACGCAGTATTTT. V and J are TRBV7-2 and TRBJ2-3, with D perhaps TRBD1 (6 bases). Trimming left V 1 base short and J 0 bases short, with 14 bases between. The CDR3 has 17 residues. Germline CDR1 SGHTA, CDR2 FQGNSA.

In its sample, this clonotype was seen a few times. The J gene is TRBJ1-2, the V gene TRBV28; possible D gene TRBD1, 6 bases. V shed 7 bases and J shed 7 bases, with 16 bases lying between them. The CDR3 runs to 13 residues. Germline V gene sequence: CDR1 MDHEN, CDR2 SYDVKM. CDR3 sequence reads: CASTQQGMGGYTF. In nucleotides, the CDR3 is TGTGCCAGCACACAACAGGGAATGGGTGGCTACACCTTC.

J is TRBJ2-1 and V is TRBV27; 8 bases are shared with TRBD2. V trimming: 6 bases; J trimming: 0 bases; junction bases outside the gene matches: 4. CDR3 length: 15 amino acids. Germline CDR1 is MNHEY and CDR2 is SMNVEV (reference sequence). The CDR3: CASSGGASSYNEQFF. The CDR3 DNA follows: TGTGCCAGCAGCGGGGGGGCCAGCTCCTACAATGAGCAGTTCTTC.

This chain uses TRBV20-1 with TRBJ2-7, with 7 bases matching TRBD2. Germline V gives CDR1 DFQATT, CDR2 SNEGSKA (reference sequence). The CDR3 has 16 amino acids. V was clipped by 4 bases and J by 4 bases; unmatched bases: 16. This CDR3 is CSANPLGGDYQYEQYF. In DNA, the CDR3 is TGCAGTGCTAACCCCCTTGGTGGGGACTACCAATACGAGCAGTACTTC.

The rearrangement links TRBV10-3 to TRBJ2-2; TRBD1 or TRBD2 may be the D gene (5 bases each). Per germline, CDR1 ENHRY and CDR2 SYGVKD. V was clipped by 4 bases and J by 4 bases, with 13 bases between them. The CDR3 runs 15 residues. The CDR3 sequence is CAISAGRGVTGELFF. In DNA form, the CDR3 reads TGTGCCATCAGTGCGGGTAGAGGGGTCACCGGGGAGCTGTTTTTT.

Note on this clonotype: A read error may account for a junction end that differs from germline. The rearrangement links TRBV15 to TRBJ2-1, with 7 bases aligning to TRBD2. The CDR3 contains 14 residues. CDR1 and CDR2 (germline): LNHNV, YYDKDF (reference sequence). The CDR3 DNA reads TGTGCCACCAGCAGAGATTCCCAACTAGCGCCACAGATTTTC. Protein product: CATSRDSQLAPQIF.

The chain couples TRBV29-1 to TRBJ1-1; the D gene is possibly TRBD1 (5 bases). The CDR3 is 13 amino acids. CDR1 SQVTM and CDR2 ANQGSEA come from the germline V gene. Trimming took off 7 bases at V and 5 bases at J, with 17 bases between the two ends. CDR3 bases: TGCAGCGCCGACAGTCGGTGGAAGACTGAAGCTTTCTTT. Translating gives CSADSRWKTEAFF.

The CDR3 sequence: CASRILSGYGYTF. The CDR3 nucleotides read TGTGCCAGTAGAATATTAAGTGGGTATGGCTACACCTTC. The chain has TRBV19 and TRBJ1-2; no clear D. V gave up 6 bases and J gave up 5 bases, with 13 bases separating them. Germline values: CDR1 LNHDA, CDR2 SQIVND (reference sequence). The CDR3 runs to 13 residues.